The sequence of this T cell receptor beta chain was determined in a study of PD-1 blockade in classical Hodgkin lymphoma. Profiled with immunoSEQ multiplex PCR; TCRdb holds only in-frame clones, not every one. This repertoire shows 15,000 to 20,000 clones, about nine tenths found once; its top ten account for 3.9%. The table lists this clone with a few counts. Germline V gene lookup returns CDR1 LNHDA and CDR2 SQIVND (reference sequence). CDR3 length: 16 amino acids. V dropped 5 bases and J dropped 5; count of bases not matched to a gene: 5. Time point reported: newly diagnosed, previously untreated cHL patient sample.

Sequencing used peripheral blood mononuclear cells (PBMCs). The chain recombines TRBV19 with TRBJ2-2, with 13 bases lining up with TRBD2. This TCR derives from a human donor with classical Hodgkin lymphoma. The CDR3 region is CASSPTSGRRTGELFF. In DNA form, the CDR3 reads TGTGCCAGTAGTCCGACTAGCGGGAGGAGAACCGGGGAGCTGTTTTTT.